Each of the 31 T cell receptor beta chains below was sequenced from the same sample in a study of blood T cell repertoires in COVID-19 (dated by TCRdb to 2020 to 2021). Libraries were made using the immunoSEQ multiplex PCR assay. In TCRdb, the immuneACCESS table is reduced to in-frame sequences with V and J assigned. These tables do not hold every clone; where another copy was compared, an unresolved V gene accounts for under half, and the others remain unexplained. The sample contains tens of thousands of clones, about 92% of them found a single time. About 32% of the sample belongs to the ten largest clones. The sample comprised peripheral blood. These receptors all stem from a man in his 70s with active COVID-19.

The chain has TRBV11-3 and TRBJ2-1; 9 nucleotides line up with TRBD1. V was pared by 1 base and J by 6 bases, with 4 bases of the junction left unmatched. Germline CDR1 SGHNT, CDR2 YENEEA. The CDR3 is made up of 15 amino acids. CDR3 nucleotides: TGTGCCAGCAGCTTAGGGGGGACAGGGTTCAATGAGCAGTTCTTC. This translates into CASSLGGTGFNEQFF.

The V and J genes are TRBV4-2 and TRBJ2-2, with D unclear. CDR3 length: 16 amino acids. Germline V CDR1 and CDR2: LGHNA, YNFKEQ. Trimming stripped 0 bases from V and 5 bases from J, with 13 bases between. CDR3 sequence reads: CASSQDLAASTGELFF. Written as DNA, the CDR3 is TGTGCCAGCAGCCAAGATTTGGCCGCATCAACCGGGGAGCTGTTTTTT.

CDR3 residues: CASSIGSGRSYNEQFF. The DNA for the CDR3 is TGTGCCAGCAGCATTGGAAGCGGGAGGTCATACAATGAGCAGTTCTTC. V gene TRBV9 combines with J gene TRBJ2-1; the match to TRBD2 covers 9 bases. V was pared by 4 bases and J by 4 bases, with 9 bases of the junction left unmatched. The CDR3 is made up of 16 amino acids. CDR1 and CDR2 (germline): SGDLS, YYNGEE.

V usage is TRBV7-6 and J usage is TRBJ2-1; D is possibly TRBD2 (5 bases). The ends were cut back, 2 bases at V and 6 bases at J, with 5 bases in the middle. Germline V lookup: CDR1 SGHVS, CDR2 FNYEAQ. This CDR3 spans 12 amino acids. CDR3 DNA: TGTGCCAGCAGCTTACGGGGCAATGAGCAGTTCTTC. Translation: CASSLRGNEQFF.

The genes are TRBV5-1 and TRBJ1-1; D is ambiguous. The CDR3 is made up of 17 amino acids. CDR1 is SGHRS and CDR2 is YFSETQ in the germline V gene. Trimming took 2 bases from V and 0 from J, leaving 17 bases between them. The CDR3 region has the DNA TGCGCCAGCAGCTTCAAACCCGACGGAGGGATGAACACTGAAGCTTTCTTT. Encoded protein: CASSFKPDGGMNTEAFF.

This clone has only a few counts. This sequence joins TRBV6-5 and TRBJ1-4; maybe TRBD1 (6 bases). This CDR3 contains 16 residues. CDR1 is MNHEY, CDR2 SVGAGI, per germline. V was clipped by 0 bases and J by 8 bases, with 16 bases between them. The CDR3 DNA reads TGTGCCAGCAGTTACTCTCGGCAGCAGGGGTGGGAAAAACTGTTTTTT. This gives the protein CASSYSRQQGWEKLFF.

The genes are TRBV3-1 (or the pseudogene TRBV3-2) and TRBJ2-7, with D perhaps matching TRBD1 (6 bases). Germline V gene lookup returns CDR1 LGHDT and CDR2 YNNKEL (reference sequence). Trimming pared 4 bases from V and 3 bases from J, leaving 7 bases between. The CDR3 covers 12 residues. The CDR3 nucleotides are TGTGCCAGCAGCCGGACAGACTACGAGCAGTACTTC. Amino acid sequence: CASSRTDYEQYF.

The chain is built from TRBV6-5 and TRBJ1-2, with 7 positions matching TRBD1. This CDR3 is built from 14 residues. In germline, CDR1 is MNHEY, CDR2 SVGAGI. With V trimmed by 5 bases and J by 4 bases, 7 bases remained unmatched. In nucleotides, the CDR3 is TGTGCCAGCAGTAACAGGGGACGGGGCTATGGCTACACCTTC. Protein: CASSNRGRGYGYTF.

The CDR3 region is CASSEPGTVNTEAFF. In DNA, the CDR3 is TGTGCCAGCAGTGAGCCCGGGACAGTGAACACTGAAGCTTTCTTT. V gene TRBV25-1 combines with J gene TRBJ1-1; 7 bases match TRBD1. Losses at the gene ends were 3 bases for V and 0 bases for J; bases not matched to a gene: 4. This CDR3 comprises 15 residues. Germline V gene sequence: CDR1 MGHDK, CDR2 SYGVNS.

The rearrangement uses TRBV19 and TRBJ1-2; a weak D match, TRBD1 (5 bases). Germline loops: CDR1 LNHDA, CDR2 SQIVND (reference sequence). Between the trimmed V and J ends, which lost 11 bases and 8 bases, there was a span of 21 bases. The CDR3 contains 13 residues. Written as DNA, the CDR3 is TGTGCCGCGAAACCGGGACTTCTTCCAGGCTACACCTTC. This sequence encodes CAAKPGLLPGYTF. The full variable domain, completed using reference TRBV19 and TRBJ1-2, is DGGITQSPKYLFRKEGQNVTLSCEQNLNHDAMYWYRQDPGQGLRLIYYSQIVNDFQKGDIAEGYSVSREKKESFPLTVTSAQKNPTAFYLCAAKPGLLPGYTFGSGTRLTVV.

The V gene is TRBV4-1, the J gene TRBJ2-7, with TRBD2 matching 8 bases. V was clipped by 1 base and J by 3 bases; unmatched bases: 2. CDR1 MGHRA and CDR2 YSYEKL come from the germline V gene. The CDR3 contains 14 residues. CDR3 DNA: TGCGCCAGCAGCCAAGGGACTAGCTTCTACGAGCAGTACTTC. Its translation is CASSQGTSFYEQYF.

The chain carries TRBV18 and TRBJ2-2, with D possibly TRBD2 on 5 matching bases. V lost 3 bases and J 4 bases, leaving 18 bases between the germline ends. Per germline, CDR1 KGHSH and CDR2 LQKENI. The CDR3 contains 17 residues. In DNA form, the CDR3 reads TGTGCCAGCTCACCTTTGGTGCGGGCCCGGAGCACCGGGGAGCTGTTTTTT. This gives the protein CASSPLVRARSTGELFF.

V usage is TRBV5-8 and J usage is TRBJ1-5; tentatively, D is TRBD1 (5 bases). The CDR3 is 15 amino acids. Germline V gene sequence: CDR1 SGHTS, CDR2 YDEGEE. V shed 1 base and J shed 5 bases, with 13 bases lying between them. The CDR3 region has the DNA TGTGCCAGCAGCTTGTCTACCCCCAGGGATCAGCCCCAGCATTTT. Its translation: CASSLSTPRDQPQHF.

V gene TRBV28 combines with J gene TRBJ1-4; the D is unclear. Per the germline V gene, CDR1 is MDHEN and CDR2 is SYDVKM. Trimming left V 7 bases short and J 4 bases short, with 4 bases between. The CDR3 contains 11 residues. The CDR3 region has the DNA TGTGCCAGCACTGTTAATGAAAAACTGTTTTTT. Its translation: CASTVNEKLFF.

In its sample, this clone was seen once. The chain links TRBV18 to TRBJ2-7; D perhaps matches TRBD1 (6 bases). The V end lost 5 bases, the J end lost 5 bases, and 13 bases lay between the germline ends. The CDR3 spans 13 residues. The germline CDR1 and CDR2 sequences are KGHSH and LQKENI. CDR3 sequence (DNA): TGTGCCAGCTCATCGGGACGGGACAACGAGCAGTACTTC. Its translation: CASSSGRDNEQYF.

The rearrangement uses TRBV11-3 and TRBJ2-1; D might be TRBD1 (6 bases). V lost 4 bases and J 2 bases, leaving 15 bases between the germline ends. This CDR3 has 16 amino acids. Germline V gene sequence: CDR1 SGHNT, CDR2 YENEEA. CDR3 coding DNA: TGTGCCAGCAGCTCCGACGGGACAAAGGCCTACAATGAGCAGTTCTTC. Amino acid sequence: CASSSDGTKAYNEQFF.

The chain couples TRBV20-1 to TRBJ2-5; possibly TRBD2 for D (6 bases). The germline V gene has CDR1 DFQATT and CDR2 SNEGSKA (reference sequence). CDR3 size: 11 residues. V was pared by 5 bases and J by 5 bases, with 9 bases between. CDR3 amino acids: CSAGGAETQYF. As DNA, the CDR3 is TGCAGTGCTGGAGGGGCGGAGACCCAGTACTTC.

This clone showed up just once. V is TRBV5-1 and J is TRBJ2-6; the D gene is possibly TRBD2 (5 bases). Trimming removed 4 bases from V and 0 bases from J, with 11 bases in between. Germline-derived CDR1 and CDR2 are SGHRS and YFSETQ. The CDR3 loop spans 16 amino acids. The DNA of the CDR3 is TGCGCCAGCAGCATCCTCCGGGGCTCTGGGGCCAACGTCCTGACTTTC. It yields the protein CASSILRGSGANVLTF.

The rearrangement links TRBV19 to TRBJ1-3; no clear D. Trimming removed 4 bases at V and 7 bases at J, with 8 bases between. In germline, CDR1 is LNHDA, CDR2 SQIVND (reference sequence). There are 12 residues in the CDR3. The chain's CDR3 is CASSKVRNTIYF. In DNA form, the CDR3 reads TGTGCCAGTAGTAAAGTTCGGAACACCATATATTTT.

The chain employs TRBV24-1 and TRBJ1-2, with TRBD1 identical over 9 bases. CDR3 size: 18 residues. The J segment lost 0 bases and the V segment lost 4 bases, leaving 11 bases of the junction unmatched. The germline V gene has CDR1 KGHDR and CDR2 SFDVKD. CDR3 sequence reads: CATSEPGTGMGSNYGYTF. DNA for the CDR3: TGTGCCACCAGTGAACCTGGGACAGGGATGGGGTCTAACTATGGCTACACCTTC.

The CDR3 loop is CASTLASRSGGELFF. The CDR3 nucleotides read TGTGCCAGCACCCTAGCGTCCCGTTCGGGAGGGGAGCTGTTTTTT. This chain joins TRBV28 and TRBJ2-2; weak D call: TRBD2 (6 bases). Germline V gives CDR1 MDHEN, CDR2 SYDVKM. Trimming stripped 7 bases from V and 8 bases from J, with 20 bases between. The CDR3 runs 15 residues. The full variable domain, completed using reference TRBV28 and TRBJ2-2, is DVKVTQSSRYLVKRTGEKVFLECVQDMDHENMFWYRQDPGLGLRLIYFSYDVKMKEKGDIPEGYSVSREKKERFSLILESASTNQTSMYLCASTLASRSGGELFFGEGSRLTVL.

This clone was seen only once. The J gene is TRBJ1-4, the V gene TRBV19, with D unclear. Germline values: CDR1 LNHDA, CDR2 SQIVND (reference sequence). The length of the CDR3 is 14 residues. V dropped 6 bases and J dropped 0 bases, with 8 bases sitting between them. CDR3 in DNA: TGTGCCAGTAGACACCGATCAACTAATGAAAAACTGTTTTTT. It is translated as CASRHRSTNEKLFF.

This chain uses TRBV29-1 with TRBJ1-1; the D gene is possibly TRBD1 (5 bases). V gave up 6 bases and J gave up 6 bases, with 11 bases separating them. The germline gives CDR1 SQVTM, CDR2 ANQGSEA. There are 11 residues in the CDR3. The CDR3 sequence is CSVRVAPEAFF. The CDR3 DNA follows: TGCAGCGTCAGGGTTGCCCCTGAAGCTTTCTTT.

This chain uses TRBV5-1 with TRBJ2-1; 10 bases are shared with TRBD2. Germline V gene data show CDR1 as SGHRS and CDR2 as YFSETQ. V lost 4 bases to trimming and J lost 4 bases; unmatched junction nucleotides: 5. The CDR3 runs 15 residues. CDR3 sequence: CASSTLAGTYNEQFF. CDR3 sequence (DNA): TGCGCCAGCAGCACACTAGCGGGGACTTACAATGAGCAGTTCTTC.

This chain connects TRBV7-2 to TRBJ2-3; TRBD1 is a possible D gene (5 bases). The CDR3 contains 16 residues. V lost 5 bases and J 0 bases, leaving 15 bases between the germline ends. Per germline, CDR1 SGHTA and CDR2 FQGNSA. The CDR3 coding sequence is TGTGCCAGCAGCCATTCAGGGTATCGGAGCACAGATACGCAGTATTTT. This sequence encodes CASSHSGYRSTDTQYF.

The chain combines TRBV5-5 with TRBJ1-6; 7 positions agree with TRBD1. Per the germline V gene, CDR1 is SGHKS and CDR2 is YYEKEE (reference sequence). J was trimmed by 3 bases and V by 0 bases; bases with no gene match: 0. This CDR3 comprises 15 residues. The CDR3 DNA follows: TGTGCCAGCAGCTTGGACAGGGGCTATAATTCACCCCTCCACTTT. This codes for CASSLDRGYNSPLHF.

This chain links TRBV6-6 with TRBJ1-6; D may be TRBD1 (5 bases). CDR1 and CDR2 (germline): MNHNY, SVGAGI (reference sequence). V gave up 7 bases and J gave up 1 base, with 14 bases separating them. The CDR3 has 16 residues. CDR3 bases: TGTGCCAGCATCCAATCCCAGGGATCCTATAATTCACCCCTCCACTTT. It encodes CASIQSQGSYNSPLHF.

Only a few counts were recorded for this clone. V and J are TRBV28 and TRBJ2-7; TRBD1 aligns across 8 bases. CDR3 length: 15 residues. From germline, CDR1 is MDHEN and CDR2 SYDVKM. J was trimmed by 3 bases and V by 3 bases; bases with no gene match: 7. The CDR3 region is CASSFPDRGHYEQYF. CDR3 nucleotide sequence: TGTGCCAGCAGTTTCCCTGACAGGGGTCACTACGAGCAGTACTTC.

The chain combines TRBV7-9 with TRBJ1-1; D is possibly TRBD1 (5 bases). The CDR3 is 14 residues long. Germline CDR1 SEHNR, CDR2 FQNEAQ (reference sequence). V was trimmed by 6 bases and J by 4 bases, leaving 15 bases between them. CDR3 sequence (DNA): TGTGCCAGCAGTGACTCGGGGGGTCCCACTGAAGCTTTCTTT. As protein: CASSDSGGPTEAFF.

The chain has TRBV2 and TRBJ2-7; maybe TRBD1 (6 bases). V was clipped by 6 bases and J by 0 bases, with 12 bases between them. Germline values: CDR1 SNHLY, CDR2 FYNNEI. CDR3 length: 14 residues. The CDR3 spells CASRGGTISYEQYF. The CDR3 nucleotides read TGTGCCAGCAGAGGTGGGACAATCTCCTACGAGCAGTACTTC. The full variable domain, in which reference TRBV2 and TRBJ2-7 provide the parts outside the CDR3, is EPEVTQTPSHQVTQMGQEVILRCVPISNHLYFYWYRQILGQKVEFLVSFYNNEISEKSEIFDDQFSVERPDGSNFTLKIRSTKLEDSAMYFCASRGGTISYEQYFGPGTRLTVT.

The chain uses TRBV5-1 and TRBJ2-7, with 7 nucleotides matching TRBD1. Germline trimming cut 7 bases from V and 5 bases from J; bases unmatched to any gene: 12. Germline V gene data show CDR1 as SGHRS and CDR2 as YFSETQ. There are 14 residues in the CDR3. CDR3 bases: TGCGCCAGCCGGGACAGTATTGACGGAGACGAGCAGTACTTC. The encoded protein is CASRDSIDGDEQYF.